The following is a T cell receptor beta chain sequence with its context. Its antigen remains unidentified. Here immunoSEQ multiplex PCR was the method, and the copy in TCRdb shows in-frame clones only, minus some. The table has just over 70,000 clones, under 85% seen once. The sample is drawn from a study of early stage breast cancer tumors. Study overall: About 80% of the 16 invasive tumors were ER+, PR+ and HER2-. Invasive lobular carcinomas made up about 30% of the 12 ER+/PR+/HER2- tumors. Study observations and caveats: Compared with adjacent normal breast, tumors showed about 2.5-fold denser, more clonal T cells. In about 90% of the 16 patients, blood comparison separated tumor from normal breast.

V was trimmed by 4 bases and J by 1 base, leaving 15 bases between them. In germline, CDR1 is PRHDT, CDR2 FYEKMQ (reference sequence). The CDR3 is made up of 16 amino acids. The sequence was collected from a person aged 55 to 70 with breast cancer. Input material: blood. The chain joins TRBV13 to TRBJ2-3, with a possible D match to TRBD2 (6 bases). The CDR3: CASSSLWGLGTDTQYF. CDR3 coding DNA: TGTGCCAGCAGCTCCCTTTGGGGACTCGGCACAGATACGCAGTATTTT. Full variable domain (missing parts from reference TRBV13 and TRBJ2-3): AAGVIQSPRHLIKEKRETATLKCYPIPRHDTVYWYQQGPGQDPQFLISFYEKMQSDKGSIPDRFSAQQFSDYHSELNMSSLELGDSALYFCASSSLWGLGTDTQYFGPGTRLTVL.